What follows describes a single TCR beta chain. Per the study methods: Reference gene primer amplification gave nucleated cell count estimates. Repertoires were generated with immunoSEQ multiplex PCR, while TCRdb's copy carries only in-frame clones and drops some. D and trimming were read from the DNA, whereas the V and J calls and clone size are those reported in that table. The sample lists under 350,000 clones, over 75% occurring once. The CDR3 loop spans 15 amino acids. V lost 8 bases, J lost 2 bases, and 10 bases stayed unmatched. The germline V gene has CDR1 SGHDN and CDR2 FVKESK. The sample belongs to a study of blood T cell repertoires in COVID-19. Overall study: From T cells, B-cell-depleted T cells, or PBMCs came the material, which was cDNA or gDNA.

This sequence joins TRBV14 and TRBJ2-3, with 7 bases matching TRBD1. The material sequenced was peripheral blood. This clonotype was obtained from a woman in her sixties or seventies with acute or convalescent COVID-19. This chain's CDR3 is CASSSGTAATDTQYF. The CDR3 bases are TGTGCCAGCTCCTCCGGGACAGCGGCCACAGATACGCAGTATTTT.